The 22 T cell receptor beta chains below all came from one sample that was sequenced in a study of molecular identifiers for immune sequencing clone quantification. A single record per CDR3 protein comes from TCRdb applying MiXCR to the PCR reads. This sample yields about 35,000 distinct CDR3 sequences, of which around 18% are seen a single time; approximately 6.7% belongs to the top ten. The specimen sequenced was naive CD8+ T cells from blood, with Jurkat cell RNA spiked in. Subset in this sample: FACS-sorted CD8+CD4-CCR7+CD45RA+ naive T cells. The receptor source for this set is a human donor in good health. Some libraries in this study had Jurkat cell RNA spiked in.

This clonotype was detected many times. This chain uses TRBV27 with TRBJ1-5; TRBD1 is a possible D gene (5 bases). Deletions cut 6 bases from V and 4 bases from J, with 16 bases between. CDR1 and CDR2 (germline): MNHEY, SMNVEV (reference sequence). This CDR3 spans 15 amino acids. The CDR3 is CASRPAGGWNQPQHF. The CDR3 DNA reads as TGTGCCAGCAGACCAGCTGGGGGGTGGAATCAGCCCCAGCATTTT.

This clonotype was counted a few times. In nucleotides, the CDR3 is TGTGCCATCAGTGAGTCATCGGCTAGCGGTAGCTCCTACGAGCAGTACTTC. Protein sequence: CAISESSASGSSYEQYF. The V gene is TRBV10-3, the J gene TRBJ2-7; 7 bases line up with TRBD2. The CDR3 length is 17 residues. V shed 0 bases, J shed 0 bases, and the junction held 8 bases outside the gene matches. The V gene's germline CDR1 is ENHRY and CDR2 SYGVKD.

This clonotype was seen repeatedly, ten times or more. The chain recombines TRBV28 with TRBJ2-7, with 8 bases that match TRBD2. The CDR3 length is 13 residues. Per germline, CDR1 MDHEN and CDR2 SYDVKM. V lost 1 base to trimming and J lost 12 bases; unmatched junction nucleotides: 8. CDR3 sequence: CASSLSGGYKLYF. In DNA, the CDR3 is TGTGCCAGCAGTTTATCGGGGGGGTATAAGCTGTACTTC.

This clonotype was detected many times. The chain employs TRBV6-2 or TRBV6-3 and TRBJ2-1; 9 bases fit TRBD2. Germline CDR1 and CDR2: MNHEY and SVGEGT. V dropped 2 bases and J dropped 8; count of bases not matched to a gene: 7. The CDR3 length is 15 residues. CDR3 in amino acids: CASSYTGTSRYEQFF. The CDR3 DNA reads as TGTGCCAGCAGTTACACCGGGACTAGCCGGTATGAGCAGTTCTTC.

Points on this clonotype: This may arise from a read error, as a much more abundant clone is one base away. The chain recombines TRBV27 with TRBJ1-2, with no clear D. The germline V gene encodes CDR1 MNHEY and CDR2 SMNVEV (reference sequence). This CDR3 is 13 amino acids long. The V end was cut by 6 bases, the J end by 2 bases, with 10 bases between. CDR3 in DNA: TGTGCCAGCAGAAGGAGGACGAACTATGGCTACACCTTC. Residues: CASRRRTNYGYTF.

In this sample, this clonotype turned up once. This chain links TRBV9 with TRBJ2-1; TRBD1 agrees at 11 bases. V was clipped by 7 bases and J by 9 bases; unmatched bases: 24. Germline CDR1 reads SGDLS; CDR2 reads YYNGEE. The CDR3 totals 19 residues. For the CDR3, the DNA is TGTGCCAGCGGCGACAGGACAGGGGGCGTCGTCGGGGGAGGCAGTGAGCAGTTCTTC. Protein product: CASGDRTGGVVGGGSEQFF.

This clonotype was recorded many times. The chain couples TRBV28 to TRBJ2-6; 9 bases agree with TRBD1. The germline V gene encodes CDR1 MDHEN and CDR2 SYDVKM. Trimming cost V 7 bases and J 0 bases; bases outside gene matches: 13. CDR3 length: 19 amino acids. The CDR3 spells CASTPKSGTGHSGANVLTF. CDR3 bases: TGTGCCAGCACCCCAAAGTCTGGGACAGGGCACTCTGGGGCCAACGTCCTGACTTTC.

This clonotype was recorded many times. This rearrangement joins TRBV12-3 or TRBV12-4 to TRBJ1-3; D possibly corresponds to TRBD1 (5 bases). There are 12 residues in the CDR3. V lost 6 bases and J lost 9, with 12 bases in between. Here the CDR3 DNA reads TGTGCCAGCAGCCCCGACAGTCCCACCATATATTTT. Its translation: CASSPDSPTIYF.

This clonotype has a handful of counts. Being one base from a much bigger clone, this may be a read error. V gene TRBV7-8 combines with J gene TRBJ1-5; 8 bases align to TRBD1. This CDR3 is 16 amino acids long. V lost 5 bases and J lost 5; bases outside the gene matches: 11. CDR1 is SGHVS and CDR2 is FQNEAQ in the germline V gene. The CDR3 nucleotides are TGTGCCAGCAGCCAATCGGGACAGGAGCCGGATCAGCCCCAGCATTTT. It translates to CASSQSGQEPDQPQHF.

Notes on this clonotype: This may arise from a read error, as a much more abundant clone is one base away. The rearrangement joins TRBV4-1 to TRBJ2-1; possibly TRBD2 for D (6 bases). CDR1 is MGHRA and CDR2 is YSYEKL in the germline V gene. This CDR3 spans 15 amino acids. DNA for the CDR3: TGCGCCAGCAGCCAAGATGTGGGGGGAGGCAATAAGCAGTTCTTC. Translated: CASSQDVGGGNKQFF.

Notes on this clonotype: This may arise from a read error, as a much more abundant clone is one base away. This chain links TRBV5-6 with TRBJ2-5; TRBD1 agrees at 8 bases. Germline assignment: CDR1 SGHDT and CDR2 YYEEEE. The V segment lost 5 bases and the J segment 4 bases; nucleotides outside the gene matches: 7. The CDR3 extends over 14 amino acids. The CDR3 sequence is CASRGQEARETQYF. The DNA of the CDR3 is TGTGCCAGCAGGGGACAGGAGGCACGAGAGACCCAGTACTTC.

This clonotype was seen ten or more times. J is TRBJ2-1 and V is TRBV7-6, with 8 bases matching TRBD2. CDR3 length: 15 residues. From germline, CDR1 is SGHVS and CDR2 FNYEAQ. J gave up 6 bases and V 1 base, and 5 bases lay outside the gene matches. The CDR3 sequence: CASSLGGRMGNEQFF. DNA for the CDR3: TGTGCCAGCAGCTTAGGCGGGAGGATGGGCAATGAGCAGTTCTTC.

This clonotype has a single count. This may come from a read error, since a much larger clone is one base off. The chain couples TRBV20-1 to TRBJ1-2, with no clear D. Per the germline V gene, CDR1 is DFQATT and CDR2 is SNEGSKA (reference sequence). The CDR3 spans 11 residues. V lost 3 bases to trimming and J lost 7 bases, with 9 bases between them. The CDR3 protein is CSASHPSGYTF. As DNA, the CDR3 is TGCAGTGCTAGTCACCCGTCTGGCTACACCTTC.

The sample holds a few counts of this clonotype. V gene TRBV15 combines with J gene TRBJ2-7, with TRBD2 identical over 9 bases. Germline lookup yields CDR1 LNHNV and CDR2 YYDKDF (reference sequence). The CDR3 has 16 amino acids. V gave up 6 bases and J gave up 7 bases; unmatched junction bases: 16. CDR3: CATRPGTSFPTGEQYF. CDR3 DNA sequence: TGTGCCACCAGGCCCGGGACTAGCTTTCCTACTGGTGAGCAGTACTTC.

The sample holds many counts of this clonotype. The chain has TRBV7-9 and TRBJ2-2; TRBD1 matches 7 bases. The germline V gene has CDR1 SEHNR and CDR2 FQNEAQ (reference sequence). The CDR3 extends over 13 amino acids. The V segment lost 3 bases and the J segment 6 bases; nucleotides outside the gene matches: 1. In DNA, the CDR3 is TGTGCCAGCAGCTTGAGGGGGCCCGGGGAGCTGTTTTTT. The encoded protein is CASSLRGPGELFF.

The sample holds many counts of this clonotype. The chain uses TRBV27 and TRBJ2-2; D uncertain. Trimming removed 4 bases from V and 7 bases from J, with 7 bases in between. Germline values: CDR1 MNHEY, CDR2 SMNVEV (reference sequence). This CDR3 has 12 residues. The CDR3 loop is CASSYWSGELFF. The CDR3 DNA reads TGTGCCAGCAGTTATTGGAGCGGGGAGCTGTTTTTT.

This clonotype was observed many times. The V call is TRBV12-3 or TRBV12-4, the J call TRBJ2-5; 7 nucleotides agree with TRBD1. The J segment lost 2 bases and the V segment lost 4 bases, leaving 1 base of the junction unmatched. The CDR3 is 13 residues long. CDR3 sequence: CASSWGQQETQYF. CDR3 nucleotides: TGTGCCAGCAGTTGGGGACAGCAAGAGACCCAGTACTTC.

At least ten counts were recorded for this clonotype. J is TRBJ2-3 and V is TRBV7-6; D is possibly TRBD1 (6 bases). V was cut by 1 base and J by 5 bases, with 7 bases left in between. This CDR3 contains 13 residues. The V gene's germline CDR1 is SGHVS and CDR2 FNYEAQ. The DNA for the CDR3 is TGTGCCAGCAGCTTAGAGACAGGAGATACGCAGTATTTT. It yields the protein CASSLETGDTQYF.

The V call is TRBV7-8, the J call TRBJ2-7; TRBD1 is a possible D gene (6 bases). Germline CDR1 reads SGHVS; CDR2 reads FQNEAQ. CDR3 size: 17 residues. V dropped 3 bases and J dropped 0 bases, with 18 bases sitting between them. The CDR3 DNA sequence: TGTGCCAGCAGCTTGGGAGCAGGGGCCCGAGGCTCCTACGAGCAGTACTTC. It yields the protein CASSLGAGARGSYEQYF.

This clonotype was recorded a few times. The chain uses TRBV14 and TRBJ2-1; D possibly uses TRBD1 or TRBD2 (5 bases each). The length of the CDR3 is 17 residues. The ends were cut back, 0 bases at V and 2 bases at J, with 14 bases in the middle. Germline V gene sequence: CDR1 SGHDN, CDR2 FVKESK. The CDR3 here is CASSQDQGDLPYNEQFF. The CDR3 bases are TGTGCCAGCAGCCAAGATCAAGGGGACCTCCCCTACAATGAGCAGTTCTTC.

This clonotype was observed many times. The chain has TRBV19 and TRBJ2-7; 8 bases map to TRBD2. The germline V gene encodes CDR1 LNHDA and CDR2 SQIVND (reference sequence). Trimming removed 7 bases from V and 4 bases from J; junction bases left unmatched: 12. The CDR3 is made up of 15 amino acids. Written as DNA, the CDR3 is TGTGCCAGTAAGGCAGGCGGGGGGCCCGGTTACGAGCAGTACTTC. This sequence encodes CASKAGGGPGYEQYF.

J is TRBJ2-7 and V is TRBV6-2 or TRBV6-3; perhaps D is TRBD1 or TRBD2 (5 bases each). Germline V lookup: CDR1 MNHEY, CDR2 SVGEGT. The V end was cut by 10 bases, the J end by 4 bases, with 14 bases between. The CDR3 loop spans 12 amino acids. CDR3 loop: CATGDVSYEQYF. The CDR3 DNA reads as TGTGCCACTGGGGACGTTTCTTACGAGCAGTACTTC.